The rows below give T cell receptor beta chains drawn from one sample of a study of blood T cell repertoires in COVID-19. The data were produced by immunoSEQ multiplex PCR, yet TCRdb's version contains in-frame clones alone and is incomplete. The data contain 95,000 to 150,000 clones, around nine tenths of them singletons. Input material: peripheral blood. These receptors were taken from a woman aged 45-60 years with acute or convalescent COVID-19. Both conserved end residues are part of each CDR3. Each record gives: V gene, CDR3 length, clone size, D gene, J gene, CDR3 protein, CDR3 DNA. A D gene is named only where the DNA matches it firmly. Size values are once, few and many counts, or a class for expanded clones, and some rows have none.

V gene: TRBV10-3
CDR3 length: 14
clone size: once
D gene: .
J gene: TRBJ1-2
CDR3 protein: CAISESTGTGGYTF
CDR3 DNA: TGTGCCATCAGTGAGTCGACAGGTACGGGTGGCTACACCTTC

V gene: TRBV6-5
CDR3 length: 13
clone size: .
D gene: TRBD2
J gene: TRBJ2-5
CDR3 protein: CASSSPGEGTQYF
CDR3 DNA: TGTGCCAGCAGTTCCCCTGGGGAGGGGACCCAGTACTTC

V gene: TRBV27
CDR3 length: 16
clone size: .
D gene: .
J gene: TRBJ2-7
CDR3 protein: CASSLTTGKRSYEQYF
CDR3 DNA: TGTGCCAGCAGTTTGACAACAGGGAAAAGGTCCTACGAGCAGTACTTC

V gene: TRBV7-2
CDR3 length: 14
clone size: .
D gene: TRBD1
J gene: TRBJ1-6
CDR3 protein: CASSLVQGESPLHF
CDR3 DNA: TGTGCCAGCAGCTTAGTTCAGGGGGAATCACCCCTCCACTTT

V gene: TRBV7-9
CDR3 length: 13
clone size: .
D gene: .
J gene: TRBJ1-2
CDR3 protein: CASSATFENGYTF
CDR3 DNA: TGTGCCAGCAGCGCCACGTTCGAGAATGGCTACACCTTC

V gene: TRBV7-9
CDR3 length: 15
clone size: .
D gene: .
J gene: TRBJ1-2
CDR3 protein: CASSLHVTGLYGYTF
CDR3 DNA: TGTGCCAGCAGCTTACATGTGACAGGCCTCTATGGCTACACCTTC

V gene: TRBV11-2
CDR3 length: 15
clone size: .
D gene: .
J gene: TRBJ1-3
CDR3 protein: CASSLVYSSGNTIYF
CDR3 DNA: TGTGCCAGCAGCTTAGTTTATTCGTCCGGAAACACCATATATTTT

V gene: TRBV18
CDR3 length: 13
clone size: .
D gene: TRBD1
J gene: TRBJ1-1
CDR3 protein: CASSLDRVAEAFF
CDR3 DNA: TGTGCCAGCTCACTGGACAGGGTTGCTGAAGCTTTCTTT

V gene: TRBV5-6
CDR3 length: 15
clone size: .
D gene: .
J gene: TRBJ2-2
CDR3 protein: CASSFYGMNTGELFF
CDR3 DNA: TGTGCCAGCAGCTTTTACGGGATGAACACCGGGGAGCTGTTTTTT

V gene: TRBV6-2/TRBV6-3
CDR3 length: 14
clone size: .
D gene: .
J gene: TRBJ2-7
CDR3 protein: CASSQRTAVDEQYF
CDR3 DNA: TGTGCCAGCAGTCAAAGGACAGCGGTCGACGAGCAGTACTTC

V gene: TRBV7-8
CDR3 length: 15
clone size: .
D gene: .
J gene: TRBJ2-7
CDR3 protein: CASSLDSSGRDEQYF
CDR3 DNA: TGTGCCAGCAGCTTAGACTCTTCGGGTCGGGACGAGCAGTACTTC

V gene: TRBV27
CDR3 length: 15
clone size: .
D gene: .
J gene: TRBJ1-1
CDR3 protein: CASSPRQDLNTEAFF
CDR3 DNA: TGTGCCAGCAGTCCGCGACAGGATTTGAACACTGAAGCTTTCTTT

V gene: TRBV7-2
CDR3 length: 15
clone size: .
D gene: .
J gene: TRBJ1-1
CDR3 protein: CASSLGGGRNTEAFF
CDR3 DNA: TGTGCCAGCAGCTTAGGGGGGGGAAGAAACACTGAAGCTTTCTTT

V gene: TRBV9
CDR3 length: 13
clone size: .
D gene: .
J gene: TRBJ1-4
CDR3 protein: CASSPTSNEKLFF
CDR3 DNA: TGTGCCAGCAGCCCCACTAGCAATGAAAAACTGTTTTTT

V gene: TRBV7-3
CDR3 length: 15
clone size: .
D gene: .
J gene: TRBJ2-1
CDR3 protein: CASSQLGGMGNEQFF
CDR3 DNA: TGTGCCAGCAGCCAACTCGGAGGGATGGGCAATGAGCAGTTCTTC

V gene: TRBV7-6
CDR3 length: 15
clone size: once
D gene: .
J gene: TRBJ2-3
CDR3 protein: CASSSKGGDTDTQYF
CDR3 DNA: TGTGCCAGCAGCTCCAAAGGGGGGGACACAGATACGCAGTATTTT

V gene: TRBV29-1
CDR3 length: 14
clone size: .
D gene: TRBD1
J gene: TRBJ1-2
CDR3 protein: CSVETGQGKVGYTF
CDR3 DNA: TGCAGCGTAGAGACGGGACAGGGAAAAGTCGGCTACACCTTC

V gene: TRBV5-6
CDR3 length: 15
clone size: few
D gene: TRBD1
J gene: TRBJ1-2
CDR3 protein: CASSLVQGADYGYTF
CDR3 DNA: TGTGCCAGCAGCTTGGTTCAGGGGGCCGACTATGGCTACACCTTC

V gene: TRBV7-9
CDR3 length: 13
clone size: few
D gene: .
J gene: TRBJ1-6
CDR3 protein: CASSLNQGATLHF
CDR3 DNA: TGTGCCAGCAGCTTAAATCAGGGCGCAACCCTCCACTTT

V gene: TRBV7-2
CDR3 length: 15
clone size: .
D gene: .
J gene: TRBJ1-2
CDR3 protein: CASSLGAGSYYGYTF
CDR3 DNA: TGTGCCAGCAGCTTAGGGGCAGGCTCATACTATGGCTACACCTTC

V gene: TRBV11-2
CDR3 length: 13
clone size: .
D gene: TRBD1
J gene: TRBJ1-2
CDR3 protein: CASSPPGQHGYTF
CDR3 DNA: TGTGCCAGCAGTCCTCCGGGACAGCATGGCTACACCTTC

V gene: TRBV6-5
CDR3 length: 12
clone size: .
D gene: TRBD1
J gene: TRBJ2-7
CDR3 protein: CASRRQGGEQYF
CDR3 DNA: TGTGCCAGCAGGAGACAGGGGGGCGAGCAGTACTTC

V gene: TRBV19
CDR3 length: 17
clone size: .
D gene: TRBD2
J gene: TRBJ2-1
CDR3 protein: CASSTMETSGGFNEQFF
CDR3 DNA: TGTGCCAGTAGTACCATGGAAACTAGCGGGGGGTTCAATGAGCAGTTCTTC

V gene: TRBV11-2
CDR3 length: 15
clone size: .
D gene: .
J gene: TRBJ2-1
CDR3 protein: CASSWEGGNYNEQFF
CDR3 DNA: TGTGCCAGCAGCTGGGAGGGGGGGAATTACAATGAGCAGTTCTTC

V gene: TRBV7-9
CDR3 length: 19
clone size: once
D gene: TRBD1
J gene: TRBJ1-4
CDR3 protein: CASSRRTGGASATNEKLFF
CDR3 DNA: TGTGCCAGCAGCCGTAGGACAGGGGGCGCGTCGGCAACTAATGAAAAACTGTTTTTT

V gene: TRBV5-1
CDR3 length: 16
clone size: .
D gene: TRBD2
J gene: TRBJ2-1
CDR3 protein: CASSQIEREAPNEQFF
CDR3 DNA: TGCGCCAGCAGTCAAATTGAGCGGGAGGCACCCAATGAGCAGTTCTTC

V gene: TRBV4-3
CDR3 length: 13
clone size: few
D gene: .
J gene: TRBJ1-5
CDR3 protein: CASSQDPGQPQHF
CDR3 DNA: TGCGCCAGCAGCCAAGACCCAGGCCAGCCCCAGCATTTT

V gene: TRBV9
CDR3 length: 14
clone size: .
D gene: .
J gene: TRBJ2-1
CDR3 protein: CASSPGQLGNEQFF
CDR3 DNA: TGTGCCAGCAGCCCCGGACAGCTGGGGAATGAGCAGTTCTTC

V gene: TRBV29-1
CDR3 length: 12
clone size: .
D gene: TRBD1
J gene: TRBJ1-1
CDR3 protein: CSVGTGGTEAFF
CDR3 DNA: TGCAGCGTGGGGACAGGGGGGACTGAAGCTTTCTTT

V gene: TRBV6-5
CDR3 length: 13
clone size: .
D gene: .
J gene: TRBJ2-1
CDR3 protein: CASSPYEENEQFF
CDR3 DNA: TGTGCCAGCAGTCCATACGAGGAAAATGAGCAGTTCTTC

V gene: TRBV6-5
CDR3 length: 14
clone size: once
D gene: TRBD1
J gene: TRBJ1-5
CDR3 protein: CASSRTGSDQPQHF
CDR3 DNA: TGTGCCAGCAGCAGGACAGGATCGGATCAGCCCCAGCATTTT

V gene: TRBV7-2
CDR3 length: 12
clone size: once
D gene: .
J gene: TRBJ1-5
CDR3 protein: CASSFYNQPQHF
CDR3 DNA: TGTGCCAGCAGCTTCTACAATCAGCCCCAGCATTTT

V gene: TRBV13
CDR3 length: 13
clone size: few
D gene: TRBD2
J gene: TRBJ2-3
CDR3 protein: CASSRREGDTQYF
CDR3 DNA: TGTGCCAGCAGCCGGAGGGAGGGAGATACGCAGTATTTT

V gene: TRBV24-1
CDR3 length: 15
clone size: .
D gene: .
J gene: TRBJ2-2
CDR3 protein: CATSDPDRATGELFF
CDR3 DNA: TGTGCCACCAGTGATCCGGACAGAGCCACCGGGGAGCTGTTTTTT

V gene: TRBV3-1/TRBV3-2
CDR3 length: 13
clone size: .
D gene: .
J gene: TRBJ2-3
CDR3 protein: CASSQARADTQYF
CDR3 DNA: TGTGCCAGCAGCCAGGCCAGGGCCGATACGCAGTATTTT

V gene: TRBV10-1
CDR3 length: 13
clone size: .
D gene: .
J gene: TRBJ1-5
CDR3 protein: CASSDQGHQPQHF
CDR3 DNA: TGCGCCAGCAGTGACCAGGGGCATCAGCCCCAGCATTTT

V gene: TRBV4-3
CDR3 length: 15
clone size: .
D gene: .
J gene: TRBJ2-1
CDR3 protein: CASSQDGRGTNEQFF
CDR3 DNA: TGCGCCAGCAGCCAGGACGGGAGAGGGACCAATGAGCAGTTCTTC

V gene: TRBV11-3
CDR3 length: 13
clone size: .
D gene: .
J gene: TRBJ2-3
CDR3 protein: CASSFSGTDTQYF
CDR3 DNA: TGTGCCAGCAGCTTTAGCGGCACAGATACGCAGTATTTT

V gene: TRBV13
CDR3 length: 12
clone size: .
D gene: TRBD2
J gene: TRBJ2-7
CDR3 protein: CASSSRGGEQYF
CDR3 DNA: TGTGCCAGCAGCTCCCGGGGAGGGGAGCAGTACTTC

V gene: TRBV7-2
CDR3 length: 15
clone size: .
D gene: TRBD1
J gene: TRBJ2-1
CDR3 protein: CASNLGQGPYNEQFF
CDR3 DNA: TGTGCCAGCAACTTAGGACAGGGGCCCTACAATGAGCAGTTCTTC

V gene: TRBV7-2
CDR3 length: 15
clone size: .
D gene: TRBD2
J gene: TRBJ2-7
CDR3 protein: CASSLVPSGPYEQYF
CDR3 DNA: TGTGCCAGCAGCTTAGTCCCTAGCGGGCCCTACGAGCAGTACTTC

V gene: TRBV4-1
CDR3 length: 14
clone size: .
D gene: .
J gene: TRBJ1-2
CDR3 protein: CASSRNREYYGYTF
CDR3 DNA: TGCGCCAGCAGCCGAAACAGGGAGTACTATGGCTACACCTTC

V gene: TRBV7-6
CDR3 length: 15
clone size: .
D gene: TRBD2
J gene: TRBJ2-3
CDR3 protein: CASSLGTSVTDTQYF
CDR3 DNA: TGTGCCAGCAGCTTAGGGACTAGCGTAACAGATACGCAGTATTTT